This TCR beta chain was identified in a study of blood T cells in healthy people across ages. Germline CDR1 is LGHNA and CDR2 is YSLEER. The CDR3 is made up of 15 amino acids. Alongside a J-beta primer mix, a sample-barcoded 5' primer served in a second PCR lasting roughly 6 to 11 cycles. TCRdb re-derived calls from the 5' RACE reads in MiXCR, one entry per CDR3 protein. Among 1.5 million to 2 million distinct CDR3 sequences listed, around half were seen once. General study points: Higher diversity, along with more naive CD4+ cells, distinguished long-lived donors from aged donors.

Note on this clonotype: Its specificity is not known. A junction boundary mismatches the germline segment, possibly from a read error.

Source material: blood. This TCR was sampled from a woman in her forties in good health. The V gene is TRBV4-3, the J gene TRBJ2-3; D is uncertain. CDR3 region: CASSQVSSSTDTQYF. Written as DNA, the CDR3 is TGTGCCAGCAGCCAAGTTTCCAGCTCCACAGATACGCAGTATTTT.